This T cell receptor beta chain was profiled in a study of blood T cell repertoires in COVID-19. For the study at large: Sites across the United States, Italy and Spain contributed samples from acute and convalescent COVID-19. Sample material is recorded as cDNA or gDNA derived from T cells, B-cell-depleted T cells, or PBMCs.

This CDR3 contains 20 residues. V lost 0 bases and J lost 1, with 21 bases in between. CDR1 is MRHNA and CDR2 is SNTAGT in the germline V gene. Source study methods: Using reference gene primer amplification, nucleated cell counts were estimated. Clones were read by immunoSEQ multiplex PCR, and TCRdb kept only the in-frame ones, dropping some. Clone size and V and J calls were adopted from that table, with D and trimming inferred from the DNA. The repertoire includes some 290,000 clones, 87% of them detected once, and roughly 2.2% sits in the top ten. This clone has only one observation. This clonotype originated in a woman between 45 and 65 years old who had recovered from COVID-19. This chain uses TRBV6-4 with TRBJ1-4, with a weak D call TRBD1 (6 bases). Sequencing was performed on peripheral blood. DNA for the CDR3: TGTGCCAGCAGTGACTCAGGGGGACGAGGGAGACGAAAAACTAATGAAAAACTGTTTTTT. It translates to CASSDSGGRGRRKTNEKLFF.